The 31 T cell receptor beta chains given below trace back to one sample, sequenced in a study of shared clonotypes between healthy human individuals. Assay used: immunoSEQ multiplex PCR; TCRdb lists only in-frame clones, some missing. Among some 2,000,000 clones listed, about 94% were seen once. Source material: naive CD4+ T cells sorted from blood. Subset reported: CD45RA+ positively selected. These receptors were taken from a man aged 18 to 30 in good health.

V gene TRBV5-6 combines with J gene TRBJ1-4; a possible D gene is TRBD1 (5 bases). Trimming cost V 4 bases and J 10 bases, with 23 bases left between them. Germline CDR1 and CDR2: SGHDT and YYEEEE. This CDR3 contains 16 residues. The CDR3, as DNA: TGTGCCAGCAGCGCTGGCTTCGGGACTGGATCCGGAAAACTGTTTTTT. Protein product: CASSAGFGTGSGKLFF.

V and J are TRBV6-5 and TRBJ1-5; a possible D gene is TRBD1 (5 bases). The CDR3 consists of 14 residues. Germline V gene data show CDR1 as MNHEY and CDR2 as SVGAGI. V lost 5 bases and J lost 3, with 11 bases in between. In DNA, the CDR3 is TGTGCCAGCAGTCGAGGACACGACAATCAGCCCCAGCATTTT. Encoded protein: CASSRGHDNQPQHF.

V is TRBV5-1 and J is TRBJ2-2; D possibly uses TRBD1 or TRBD2 (6 bases each). There are 18 residues in the CDR3. Trimming removed 0 bases at V and 6 bases at J, with 21 bases between. Germline lookup yields CDR1 SGHRS and CDR2 YFSETQ. DNA for the CDR3: TGCGCCAGCAGCTTGGCCCACGGGGGCGTTAAAGGTCCCGGGGAGCTGTTTTTT. Translating gives CASSLAHGGVKGPGELFF.

The chain has TRBV10-2 and TRBJ1-6; D not resolved. Germline V gene data show CDR1 as WSHSY and CDR2 as SAAADI. The germline V and J ends were trimmed by 2 bases and 9 bases, with 11 bases remaining between them. CDR3 length: 14 residues. Here the CDR3 DNA reads TGCGCCAGCAGTGAGGGCGGAGAGATTTCACCCCTCCACTTT. It codes for CASSEGGEISPLHF.

V and J are TRBV19 and TRBJ2-1; no clear D gene. The V and J ends lost 3 bases and 12 bases respectively, with 18 bases between them. This CDR3 comprises 14 residues. Germline-derived CDR1 and CDR2 are LNHDA and SQIVND (reference sequence). CDR3 DNA sequence: TGTGCCAGTAGTATCTTGACGGATTCTGTAGCGCAGTTCTTC. Its translation is CASSILTDSVAQFF.

The genes are TRBV6-1 and TRBJ2-1; possibly TRBD1 for D (7 bases). The V gene lost 10 bases and the J gene lost 1 base, with 11 bases spanning the gap. This CDR3 spans 13 amino acids. Germline assignment: CDR1 MNHNS and CDR2 SASEGT. For the CDR3, the DNA is TGTGCCACTCAGGGGGGATCCTACAATGAGCAGTTCTTC. It codes for CATQGGSYNEQFF.

The chain has TRBV29-1 and TRBJ2-7; D is possibly TRBD1 (5 bases). This CDR3 is 12 amino acids long. CDR1 and CDR2 (germline): SQVTM, ANQGSEA. Trimming cost V 3 bases and J 4 bases, with 10 bases left between them. CDR3 coding DNA: TGCAGCGTTGAGGCAACAGGATACGAGCAGTACTTC. It is translated as CSVEATGYEQYF.

The genes are TRBV5-1 and TRBJ1-5; 8 nucleotides match TRBD1. There are 15 residues in the CDR3. Unmatched junction bases numbered 4, after V lost 0 bases and J lost 5 bases. Germline values: CDR1 SGHRS, CDR2 YFSETQ. CDR3: CASSLVAGGDQPQHF. CDR3 sequence (DNA): TGCGCCAGCAGCTTGGTGGCAGGGGGCGATCAGCCCCAGCATTTT.

This clone was found a few times. The chain has TRBV6-5 and TRBJ1-2, with 7 bases lining up with TRBD1. CDR1 and CDR2 (germline): MNHEY, SVGAGI. The CDR3 has 15 residues. The junction had 12 bases not matched to a gene; V was cut back by 6 bases and J by 5 bases. In DNA, the CDR3 is TGTGCCAGCAGATGGAAGGGGGCTGGGTTATATGGCTACACCTTC. It is translated as CASRWKGAGLYGYTF.

The V call is TRBV7-2, the J call TRBJ2-3; no clear D. The CDR3 length is 12 residues. CDR1 is SGHTA and CDR2 is FQGNSA in the germline V gene. Deletions cut 5 bases from V and 5 bases from J, with 8 bases between. The CDR3 sequence is CASSRQRDTQYF. The CDR3 bases are TGTGCCAGCAGCCGCCAGAGAGATACGCAGTATTTT. The whole variable domain, filled in from reference TRBV7-2 and TRBJ2-3, reads GAGVSQSPSNKVTEKGKDVELRCDPISGHTALYWYRQSLGQGLEFLIYFQGNSAPDKSGLPSDRFSAERTGGSVSTLTIQRTQQEDSAVYLCASSRQRDTQYFGPGTRLTVL.

The count of this clone is one. This chain joins TRBV6-6 and TRBJ1-2; no firm D call. The CDR3 sequence is 15 residues long. The V end was cut by 4 bases, the J end by 0 bases, with 12 bases between. Germline values: CDR1 MNHNY, CDR2 SVGAGI (reference sequence). CDR3 amino acids: CASSSKAGANYGYTF. In DNA form, the CDR3 reads TGTGCCAGCAGTTCGAAAGCGGGAGCTAACTATGGCTACACCTTC.

The rearrangement joins TRBV19 to TRBJ1-4, with unresolved D. The CDR3 spans 14 residues. Trimming removed 3 bases from V and 8 bases from J, with 13 bases in between. Germline loops: CDR1 LNHDA, CDR2 SQIVND (reference sequence). The CDR3 coding sequence is TGTGCCAGTAGTATTGGGTCAATCCGGGAAAAACTGTTTTTT. Translated, it gives CASSIGSIREKLFF.

The rearrangement links TRBV7-9 to TRBJ2-1; tentative D call: TRBD1 (6 bases). The CDR3 contains 12 residues. The ends were cut back, 5 bases at V and 9 bases at J, with 11 bases in the middle. Looked up from germline, CDR1 is SEHNR and CDR2 is FQNEAQ (reference sequence). CDR3 DNA sequence: TGTGCCAGCAGCCTCGGGACATCTGAGCAGTTCTTC. It yields the protein CASSLGTSEQFF.

The J gene is TRBJ2-3, the V gene TRBV6-5; tentative D call: TRBD1 (5 bases). This CDR3 has 15 residues. CDR1 MNHEY and CDR2 SVGAGI come from the germline V gene. The germline V and J ends were trimmed by 6 bases and 4 bases, with 17 bases remaining between them. The CDR3 here is CASRSLGQGADTQYF. CDR3 bases: TGTGCCAGCAGGTCCCTAGGACAAGGGGCAGATACGCAGTATTTT.

Turning to this clone: Within the sample, other DNA sequences also encode this same CDR3. The chain employs TRBV30 and TRBJ1-1, with a weak D call TRBD1 (5 bases). Trimming took off 0 bases at V and 5 bases at J, with 10 bases between the two ends. Germline V lookup: CDR1 GTSNPN, CDR2 SVGIG (reference sequence). This CDR3 is 13 amino acids long. DNA of the CDR3: TGTGCCTGGAGTGTACTGGGGGGTACTGAAGCTTTCTTT. Encoded protein: CAWSVLGGTEAFF.

A remark on this clone: Other nucleotide sequences in the sample specify the same CDR3. In nucleotides, the CDR3 is TGTGCCAGCAGCTTAGCGGGCTACGAGCAGTACTTC. Translated: CASSLAGYEQYF. The chain joins TRBV11-2 to TRBJ2-7, with unresolved D. Trimming left V 1 base short and J 3 bases short, with 4 bases between. Germline CDR1 is SGHAT and CDR2 is FQNNGV. This CDR3 has 12 amino acids.

This clone has a handful of counts. V is TRBV19 and J is TRBJ1-5; D uncertain. The CDR3 contains 13 residues. V lost 3 bases to trimming and J lost 9 bases, with 12 bases between them. Germline CDR1 is LNHDA and CDR2 is SQIVND (reference sequence). CDR3 sequence (DNA): TGTGCCAGTAGTATGGGCGGCGCGGGGCCCCAGCATTTT. Translation: CASSMGGAGPQHF.

The genes are TRBV5-6 and TRBJ2-3; 13 nucleotides match TRBD2. The germline V gene encodes CDR1 SGHDT and CDR2 YYEEEE. V was pared by 2 bases and J by 5 bases, with 14 bases of the junction left unmatched. There are 19 residues in the CDR3. CDR3 nucleotides: TGTGCCAGCAGCTTACTCGTGGCAGGACTAGCGGGAGTGAGAGATACGCAGTATTTT. Translation: CASSLLVAGLAGVRDTQYF.

Note on this clone: This sample includes further DNA sequences coding for the same CDR3. The V call is TRBV6-5, the J call TRBJ2-2; perhaps TRBD2 as D (5 bases). The CDR3 contains 15 residues. Germline CDR1 reads MNHEY; CDR2 reads SVGAGI. Trimming left V 2 bases short and J 0 bases short, with 7 bases between. The CDR3 sequence: CASSYRGANTGELFF. CDR3 nucleotides: TGTGCCAGCAGTTACCGGGGAGCGAACACCGGGGAGCTGTTTTTT.

V usage is TRBV5-1 and J usage is TRBJ2-1; tentatively, D is TRBD1 or TRBD2 (5 bases each). V dropped 0 bases and J dropped 7 bases, with 17 bases sitting between them. In germline, CDR1 is SGHRS, CDR2 YFSETQ. The CDR3 consists of 16 residues. This chain's CDR3 is CASSLGGAANLNEQFF. Here the CDR3 DNA reads TGCGCCAGCAGCTTGGGAGGGGCCGCCAATCTGAATGAGCAGTTCTTC.

The chain joins TRBV28 to TRBJ1-5; D gene unclear. Deletions cut 3 bases from V and 2 bases from J, with 14 bases between. Germline loops: CDR1 MDHEN, CDR2 SYDVKM. This CDR3 spans 16 amino acids. The CDR3 loop is CASSLAAWQRNQPQHF. CDR3 DNA: TGTGCCAGCAGTTTGGCCGCGTGGCAGCGCAATCAGCCCCAGCATTTT.

Points on this clone: Other DNA sequences of this sample code for an identical CDR3. V is TRBV7-9 and J is TRBJ1-3; D unresolved. V was cut by 1 base and J by 4 bases, with 5 bases left in between. From germline, CDR1 is SEHNR and CDR2 FQNEAQ (reference sequence). This CDR3 is 13 amino acids long. CDR3 coding DNA: TGTGCCAGCAGCTTAGATCCGGGAAACACCATATATTTT. As protein: CASSLDPGNTIYF. Looking up the rest from reference TRBV7-9 and TRBJ1-3 gives the full variable domain: DTGVSQNPRHKITKRGQNVTFRCDPISEHNRLYWYRQTLGQGPEFLTYFQNEAQLEKSRLLSDRFSAERPKGSFSTLEIQRTEQGDSAMYLCASSLDPGNTIYFGEGSWLTVV.

V and J are TRBV6-5 and TRBJ1-4; tentative D call: TRBD1 (6 bases). Germline V gene sequence: CDR1 MNHEY, CDR2 SVGAGI. The CDR3 loop spans 14 amino acids. V was pared by 6 bases and J by 7 bases, with 15 bases between. The CDR3 sequence: CASSHRVGGEKLFF. The CDR3 nucleotides are TGTGCCAGCAGCCACAGGGTAGGAGGTGAAAAACTGTTTTTT.

The chain links TRBV15 to TRBJ1-1, with D uncertain. V lost 4 bases and J 7 bases, leaving 10 bases between the germline ends. The CDR3 extends over 12 amino acids. The germline V gene has CDR1 LNHNV and CDR2 YYDKDF (reference sequence). This CDR3 is CATSIYRGEAFF. Written as DNA, the CDR3 is TGTGCCACCAGCATCTACCGGGGTGAAGCTTTCTTT.

In regard to this clone: Distinct nucleotide sequences in the sample also encode this CDR3. J is TRBJ2-7 and V is TRBV27, with TRBD2 matching over 8 bases. Germline V gene sequence: CDR1 MNHEY, CDR2 SMNVEV (reference sequence). The CDR3 is 15 residues long. Trimming cost V 3 bases and J 0 bases; bases outside gene matches: 4. The DNA for the CDR3 is TGTGCCAGCAGTTTTTTGGCGGGGGGCTCCTACGAGCAGTACTTC. Its translation: CASSFLAGGSYEQYF.

The chain carries TRBV10-3 and TRBJ2-5; unclear D gene. The CDR3 totals 14 residues. Germline CDR1 and CDR2: ENHRY and SYGVKD. V shed 6 bases and J shed 4 bases, with 15 bases lying between them. The CDR3 reads CAIRGVAIGETQYF. CDR3 bases: TGTGCCATCAGGGGTGTGGCCATCGGAGAGACCCAGTACTTC.

In regard to this clone: The same CDR3 can be traced to other DNA sequences in this sample. The chain is built from TRBV30 and TRBJ2-7; D is possibly TRBD2 (6 bases). CDR3 length equals 13 residues. Germline values: CDR1 GTSNPN, CDR2 SVGIG (reference sequence). The V end was cut by 3 bases, the J end by 0 bases, with 9 bases between. The CDR3 nucleotides are TGTGCCTGGAGCCGGGGGAGCTCCTACGAGCAGTACTTC. The encoded protein is CAWSRGSSYEQYF.

J is TRBJ1-4 and V is TRBV6-6; the D is unclear. Trimming removed 6 bases at V and 6 bases at J, with 11 bases between. The germline CDR1 and CDR2 sequences are MNHNY and SVGAGI (reference sequence). This CDR3 comprises 13 residues. CDR3 in amino acids: CASRSGIDEKLFF. CDR3 DNA sequence: TGTGCCAGCAGGTCCGGGATAGATGAAAAACTGTTTTTT.

Of note for this clone: Other DNA sequences in the sample encode the same CDR3. This rearrangement joins TRBV29-1 to TRBJ2-2; D is ambiguous. Germline V lookup: CDR1 SQVTM, CDR2 ANQGSEA. This CDR3 contains 13 residues. The V end was cut by 4 bases, the J end by 2 bases, with 8 bases between. The CDR3 loop reads CSVVGLNTGELFF. CDR3 bases: TGCAGCGTTGTCGGGCTCAACACCGGGGAGCTGTTTTTT.

The CDR3 sequence: CASSQDGGESSGNTIYF. DNA of the CDR3: TGCGCCAGCAGCCAAGATGGGGGGGAGAGCTCTGGAAACACCATATATTTT. The V and J genes are TRBV4-1 and TRBJ1-3, with D tentatively TRBD1 (5 bases). The CDR3 extends over 17 amino acids. Per germline, CDR1 MGHRA and CDR2 YSYEKL. V lost 0 bases and J lost 0, with 12 bases in between.

The genes are TRBV19 and TRBJ1-2; TRBD1 is a possible D gene (6 bases). The V and J ends lost 2 bases and 8 bases respectively, with 12 bases between them. Germline V lookup: CDR1 LNHDA, CDR2 SQIVND (reference sequence). CDR3 length: 13 amino acids. In DNA, the CDR3 is TGTGCCAGTAGTATAACCGGGGGGCGAGGCTACACCTTC. Its protein is CASSITGGRGYTF.